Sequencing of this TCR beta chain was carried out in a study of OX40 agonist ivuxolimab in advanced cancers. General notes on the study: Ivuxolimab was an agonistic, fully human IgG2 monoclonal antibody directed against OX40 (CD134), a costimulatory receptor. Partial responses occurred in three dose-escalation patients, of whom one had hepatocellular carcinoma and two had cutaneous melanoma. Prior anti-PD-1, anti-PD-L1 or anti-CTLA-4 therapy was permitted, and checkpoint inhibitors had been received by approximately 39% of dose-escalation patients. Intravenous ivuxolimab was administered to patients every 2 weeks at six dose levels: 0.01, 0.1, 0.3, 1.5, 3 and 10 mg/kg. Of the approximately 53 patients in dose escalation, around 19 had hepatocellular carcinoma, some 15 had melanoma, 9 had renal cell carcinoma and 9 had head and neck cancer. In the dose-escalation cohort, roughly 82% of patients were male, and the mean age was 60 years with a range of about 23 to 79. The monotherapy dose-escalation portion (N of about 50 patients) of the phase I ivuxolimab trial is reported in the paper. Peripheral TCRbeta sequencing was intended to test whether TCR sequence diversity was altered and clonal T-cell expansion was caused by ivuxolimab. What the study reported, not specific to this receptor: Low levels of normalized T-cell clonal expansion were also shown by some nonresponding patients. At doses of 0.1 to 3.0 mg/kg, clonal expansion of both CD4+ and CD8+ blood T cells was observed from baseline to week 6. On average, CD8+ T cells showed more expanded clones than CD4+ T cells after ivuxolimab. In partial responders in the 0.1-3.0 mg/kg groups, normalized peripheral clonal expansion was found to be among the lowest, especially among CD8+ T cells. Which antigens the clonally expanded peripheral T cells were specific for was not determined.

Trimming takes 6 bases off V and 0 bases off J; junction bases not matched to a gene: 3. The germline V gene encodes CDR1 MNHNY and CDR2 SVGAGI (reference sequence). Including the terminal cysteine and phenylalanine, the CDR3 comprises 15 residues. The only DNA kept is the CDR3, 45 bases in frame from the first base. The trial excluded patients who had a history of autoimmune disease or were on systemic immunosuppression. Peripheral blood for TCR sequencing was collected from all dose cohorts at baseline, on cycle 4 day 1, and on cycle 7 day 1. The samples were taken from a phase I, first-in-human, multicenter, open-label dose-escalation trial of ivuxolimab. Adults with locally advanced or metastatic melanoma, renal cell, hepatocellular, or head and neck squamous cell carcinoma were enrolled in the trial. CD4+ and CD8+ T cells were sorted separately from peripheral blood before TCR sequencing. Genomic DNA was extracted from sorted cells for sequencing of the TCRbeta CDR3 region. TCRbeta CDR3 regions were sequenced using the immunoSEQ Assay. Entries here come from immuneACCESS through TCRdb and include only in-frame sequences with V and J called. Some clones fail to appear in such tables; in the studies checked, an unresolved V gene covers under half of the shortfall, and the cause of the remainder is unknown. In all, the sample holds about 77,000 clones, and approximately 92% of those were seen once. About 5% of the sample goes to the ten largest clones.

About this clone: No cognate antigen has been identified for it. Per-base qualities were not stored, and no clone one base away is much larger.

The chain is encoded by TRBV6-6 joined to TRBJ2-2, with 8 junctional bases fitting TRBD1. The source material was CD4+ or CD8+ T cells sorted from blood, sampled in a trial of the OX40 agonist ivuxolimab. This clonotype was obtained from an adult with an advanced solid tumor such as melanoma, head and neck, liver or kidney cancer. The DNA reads TGTGCCAGCAGCAGGACAGGGCCGAACACCGGGGAGCTGTTTTTT. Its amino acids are CASSRTGPNTGELFF.